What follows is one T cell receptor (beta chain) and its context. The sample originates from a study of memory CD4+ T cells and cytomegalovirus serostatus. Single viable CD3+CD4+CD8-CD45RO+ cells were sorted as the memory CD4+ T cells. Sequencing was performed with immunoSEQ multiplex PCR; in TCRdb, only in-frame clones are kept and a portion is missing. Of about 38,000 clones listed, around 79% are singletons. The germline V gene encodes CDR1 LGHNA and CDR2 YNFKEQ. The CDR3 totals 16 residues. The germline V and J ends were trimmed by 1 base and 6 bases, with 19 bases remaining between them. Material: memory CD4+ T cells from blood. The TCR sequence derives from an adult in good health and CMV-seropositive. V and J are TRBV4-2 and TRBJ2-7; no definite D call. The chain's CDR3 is CASSQGPWSPAGEQYF. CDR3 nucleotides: TGTGCCAGCAGCCAAGGTCCCTGGTCCCCGGCAGGCGAGCAGTACTTC.